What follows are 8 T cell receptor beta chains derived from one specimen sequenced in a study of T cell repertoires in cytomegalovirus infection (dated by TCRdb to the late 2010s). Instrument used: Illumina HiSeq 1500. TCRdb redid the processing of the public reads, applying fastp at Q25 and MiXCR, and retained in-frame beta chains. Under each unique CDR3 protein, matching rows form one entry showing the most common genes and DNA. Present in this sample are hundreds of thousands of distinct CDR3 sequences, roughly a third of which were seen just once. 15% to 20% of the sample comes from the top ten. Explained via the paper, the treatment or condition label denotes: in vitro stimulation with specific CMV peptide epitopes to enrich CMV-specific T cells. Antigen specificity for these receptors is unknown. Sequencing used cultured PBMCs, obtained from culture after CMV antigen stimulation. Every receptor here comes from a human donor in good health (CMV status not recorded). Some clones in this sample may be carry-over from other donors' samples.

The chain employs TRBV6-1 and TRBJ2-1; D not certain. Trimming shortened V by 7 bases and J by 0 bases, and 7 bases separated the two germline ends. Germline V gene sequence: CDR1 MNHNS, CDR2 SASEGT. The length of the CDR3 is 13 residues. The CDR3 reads CASTYSSYNEQFF. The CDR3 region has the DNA TGTGCCAGCACGTATAGCTCCTACAATGAGCAGTTCTTC.

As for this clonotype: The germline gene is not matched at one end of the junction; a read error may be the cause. The DNA for the CDR3 is TGTGCCACCAGTGACCTCGGACAGGGCACCGATACGCAGTATTTT. Translated, it gives CATSDLGQGTDTQYF. The chain recombines TRBV24-1 with TRBJ2-3; 8 bases line up with TRBD1. Looked up from germline, CDR1 is KGHDR and CDR2 is SFDVKD. The CDR3 is 15 amino acids.

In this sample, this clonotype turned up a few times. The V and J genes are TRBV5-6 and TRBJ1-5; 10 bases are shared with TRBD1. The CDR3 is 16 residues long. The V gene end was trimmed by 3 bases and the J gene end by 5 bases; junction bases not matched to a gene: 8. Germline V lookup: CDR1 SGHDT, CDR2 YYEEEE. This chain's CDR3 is CASSSISDRGYQPQHF. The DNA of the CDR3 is TGTGCCAGCAGCTCAATCTCGGACAGGGGGTATCAGCCCCAGCATTTT.

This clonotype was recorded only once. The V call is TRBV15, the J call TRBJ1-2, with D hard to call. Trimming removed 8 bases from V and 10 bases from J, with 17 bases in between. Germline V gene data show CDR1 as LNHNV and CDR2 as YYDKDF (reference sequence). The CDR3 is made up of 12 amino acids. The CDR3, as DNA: TGTGCCACCGCGTGGGGTGAAGGACCCTACACCTTC. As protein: CATAWGEGPYTF.

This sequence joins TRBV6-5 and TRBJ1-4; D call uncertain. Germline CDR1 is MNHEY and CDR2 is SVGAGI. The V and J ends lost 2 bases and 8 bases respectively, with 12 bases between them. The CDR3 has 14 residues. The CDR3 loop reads CASSYGPPGEKLFF. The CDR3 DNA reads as TGTGCCAGCAGTTACGGTCCGCCGGGGGAAAAACTGTTTTTT.

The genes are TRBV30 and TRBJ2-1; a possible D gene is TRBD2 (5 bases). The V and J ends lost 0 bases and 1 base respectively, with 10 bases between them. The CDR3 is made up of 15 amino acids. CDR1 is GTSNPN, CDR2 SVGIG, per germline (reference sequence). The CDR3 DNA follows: TGTGCCTGGAGTGTACTAGGAGGTTCCTACAATGAGCAGTTCTTC. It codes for CAWSVLGGSYNEQFF.

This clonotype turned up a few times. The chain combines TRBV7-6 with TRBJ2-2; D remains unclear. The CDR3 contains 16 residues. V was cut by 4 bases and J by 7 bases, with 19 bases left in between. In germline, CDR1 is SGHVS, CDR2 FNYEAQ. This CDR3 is CASSYLIVPTSGELFF. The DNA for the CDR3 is TGTGCCAGCAGCTACCTAATCGTACCGACAAGCGGGGAGCTGTTTTTT.

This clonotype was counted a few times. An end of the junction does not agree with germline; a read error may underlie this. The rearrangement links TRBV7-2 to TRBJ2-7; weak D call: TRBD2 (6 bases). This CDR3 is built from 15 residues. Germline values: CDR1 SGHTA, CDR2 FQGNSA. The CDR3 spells CSSSSFWAGNYEQYF. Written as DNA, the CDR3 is TGTTCCAGCAGCTCCTTCTGGGCGGGAAATTACGAGCAGTACTTC.